Each of the 28 T cell receptor beta chains below was sequenced from the same sample in a study of Ad26.COV2.S vaccination and SARS-CoV-2 variants. Treatment described: 19 received Ad26.COV2.S at low or high dose, single or two shots; several received placebo; per-sample allocation not given. Day 63 after the first vaccine or placebo injection was the time point for sampling. This table comes from immunoSEQ multiplex PCR, and its TCRdb copy is limited to in-frame clones, with some not included. The sample records 290,000 or so clones, around 87% being singletons. The sample in question was peripheral blood, obtained in a trial of Ad26.COV2.S vaccine versus placebo. The source of these receptors is a person between 18 and 60 years old who received the Ad26.COV2.S COVID-19 vaccine or a placebo.

CDR3 coding DNA: TGCAGTGCTCCCACAGGGTATGAAGCTTTCTTT. Translation gives CSAPTGYEAFF. The genes are TRBV20-1 and TRBJ1-1, with D perhaps TRBD1 (6 bases). Trimming shortened V by 5 bases and J by 7 bases, and 11 bases separated the two germline ends. CDR3 size: 11 residues. From germline, CDR1 is DFQATT and CDR2 SNEGSKA (reference sequence).

To note about this clone: One junction end does not reproduce the germline sequence, and a read error may be involved. The chain is built from TRBV11-2 and TRBJ2-5; D remains ambiguous. Germline V gene sequence: CDR1 SGHAT, CDR2 FQNNGV. The CDR3 length is 12 residues. Here the CDR3 reads CASSVDQETQYF. As DNA, the CDR3 is TGTGCCAGCAGCGTCGACCAAGAAACCCAGTACTTC.

This chain uses TRBV2 with TRBJ2-3; no firm D call. Germline V CDR1 and CDR2: SNHLY, FYNNEI. V lost 2 bases, J lost 5 bases, and 8 bases lay in between. The CDR3 is 13 residues long. Here the CDR3 DNA reads TGTGCCAGCAGTGAAAACTCGGGAGATACGCAGTATTTT. This sequence encodes CASSENSGDTQYF.

The gene calls are TRBV3-1 (or the pseudogene TRBV3-2) and TRBJ1-1; weak D call: TRBD1 (6 bases). Germline V gene sequence: CDR1 LGHDT, CDR2 YNNKEL (reference sequence). The CDR3 is 14 residues long. Trimming pared 3 bases from V and 7 bases from J, leaving 15 bases between. For the CDR3, the DNA is TGTGCCAGCAGCCAGGCCGACAGGATTGGTGAAGCTTTCTTT. Its translation is CASSQADRIGEAFF.

J is TRBJ2-2 and V is TRBV4-3; D unresolved. V shed 0 bases and J shed 4 bases, with 12 bases lying between them. There are 16 residues in the CDR3. CDR1 is LGHNA and CDR2 is YSLEER in the germline V gene. CDR3 nucleotides: TGCGCCAGCAGCCAAGATATGGTCCAAGCCACCGGGGAGCTGTTTTTT. Protein: CASSQDMVQATGELFF.

The CDR3 protein is CASSRTDRMEQFF. For the CDR3, the DNA is TGTGCCAGCAGCCGAACAGACAGGATGGAGCAGTTCTTC. The chain recombines TRBV11-1 with TRBJ2-1; tentative D call: TRBD1 (6 bases). Looked up from germline, CDR1 is SGHAT and CDR2 is FQDESV (reference sequence). The CDR3 runs 13 residues. V was trimmed by 5 bases and J by 10 bases, leaving 15 bases between them. Variable domain in full (rest from reference TRBV11-1 and TRBJ2-1): EAEVAQSPRYKITEKSQAVAFWCDPISGHATLYWYRQILGQGPELLVQFQDESVVDDSQLPKDRFSAERLKGVDSTLKIQPAELGDSAMYLCASSRTDRMEQFFGPGTRLTVL.

The V and J genes are TRBV9 and TRBJ2-5; 8 bases align to TRBD2. Germline CDR1 reads SGDLS; CDR2 reads YYNGEE. With 0 bases clipped from V and 5 bases from J, the junction kept 6 bases outside the gene matches. This CDR3 spans 15 amino acids. CDR3 DNA sequence: TGTGCCAGCAGCGTAGCGGGGGGGCGAGTCGAGACCCAGTACTTC. Its translation: CASSVAGGRVETQYF.

The chain combines TRBV7-9 with TRBJ2-3; TRBD2 agrees at 9 bases. The trim removed 8 bases at V and 4 bases at J, leaving 7 bases unmatched. The CDR3 covers 14 residues. The germline CDR1 and CDR2 sequences are SEHNR and FQNEAQ (reference sequence). The CDR3 sequence: CASGVAGASDTQYF. CDR3 bases: TGTGCCAGCGGGGTAGCGGGAGCCTCAGATACGCAGTATTTT.

For this clone: The same CDR3 is also encoded by other DNA sequences in this sample. The rearrangement joins TRBV12-3 or TRBV12-4 to TRBJ1-1; D uncertain. The CDR3 runs to 13 residues. V gave up 1 base and J gave up 0 bases, with 3 bases separating them. The CDR3 loop is CASSLGLNTEAFF. DNA of the CDR3: TGTGCCAGCAGTTTAGGGTTGAACACTGAAGCTTTCTTT.

V is TRBV7-9 and J is TRBJ1-1; tentative D call: TRBD1 (5 bases). The CDR3 is 15 residues long. The V end lost 5 bases, the J end lost 5 bases, and 18 bases lay between the germline ends. Germline V gene data show CDR1 as SEHNR and CDR2 as FQNEAQ (reference sequence). The CDR3, as DNA: TGTGCCAGCAGCCCCGGGACGCAACTGTGGACTGAAGCTTTCTTT. Residues: CASSPGTQLWTEAFF. The complete variable domain, with remaining parts taken from reference TRBV7-9 and TRBJ1-1, reads DTGVSQNPRHKITKRGQNVTFRCDPISEHNRLYWYRQTLGQGPEFLTYFQNEAQLEKSRLLSDRFSAERPKGSFSTLEIQRTEQGDSAMYLCASSPGTQLWTEAFFGQGTRLTVV.

This clone has only one observation. Germline and junction disagree at one end, which may indicate a read error. The chain combines TRBV7-7 with TRBJ2-5; 7 bases fit TRBD2. The germline gives CDR1 SSHAT, CDR2 FNYEAQ (reference sequence). The length of the CDR3 is 15 residues. CDR3 protein: CASSLGGSDRETQYF. CDR3 nucleotide sequence: TGTGCTAGCAGCCTCGGGGGGAGTGATCGAGAGACCCAGTACTTC.

This chain uses TRBV4-1 with TRBJ1-4; 7 bases fit TRBD1. This CDR3 region has 19 residues. J gave up 6 bases and V 4 bases, and 20 bases lay outside the gene matches. Germline V CDR1 and CDR2: MGHRA, YSYEKL. The DNA for the CDR3 is TGCGCCAGCAGCCGTTTTGGGGGAGACAGGGTCTTTCTCCATGAAAAACTGTTTTTT. Protein: CASSRFGGDRVFLHEKLFF.

CDR3: CASSLQGTGNTIYF. CDR3 bases: TGTGCCAGCAGCTTACAGGGCACTGGAAACACCATATATTTT. The chain combines TRBV11-1 with TRBJ1-3; the D gene is possibly TRBD1 (5 bases). The V end was cut by 2 bases, the J end by 2 bases, with 7 bases between. The CDR3 runs 14 residues. CDR1 is SGHAT, CDR2 FQDESV, per germline (reference sequence).

The chain is built from TRBV7-3 and TRBJ1-1; 7 bases align to TRBD1. Per germline, CDR1 SGHTA and CDR2 FQGTGA. After removal of 4 bases from V and 4 bases from J, the junction contained 3 bases not matched to a gene. The CDR3 is 13 amino acids. CDR3 amino acids: CASSSPGGTEAFF. In DNA form, the CDR3 reads TGTGCCAGCAGCTCCCCAGGGGGCACTGAAGCTTTCTTT. Drawing the rest from reference TRBV7-3 and TRBJ1-1, the complete variable domain is GAGVSQTPSNKVTEKGKYVELRCDPISGHTALYWYRQSLGQGPEFLIYFQGTGAADDSGLPNDRFFAVRPEGSVSTLKIQRTERGDSAVYLCASSSPGGTEAFFGQGTRLTVV.

V is TRBV3-1 (or the pseudogene TRBV3-2) and J is TRBJ2-7; D tentatively fits TRBD1 or TRBD2 (5 bases each). Germline CDR1 LGHDT, CDR2 YNNKEL (reference sequence). The CDR3 has 14 residues. V lost 2 bases to trimming and J lost 3 bases, with 11 bases between them. CDR3 bases: TGTGCCAGCAGCCAACAGGGACCCCACTACGAGCAGTACTTC. The encoded protein is CASSQQGPHYEQYF.

This rearrangement joins TRBV30 to TRBJ2-1, with D possibly being TRBD1 (6 bases). Germline V CDR1 and CDR2: GTSNPN, SVGIG (reference sequence). The CDR3 is made up of 13 amino acids. The V and J ends lost 1 base and 4 bases respectively, with 8 bases between them. The CDR3 sequence is CAWSADRYNEQFF. Here the CDR3 DNA reads TGTGCCTGGAGTGCCGACAGGTACAATGAGCAGTTCTTC.

CDR3 sequence reads: CASRFFGGRACNEQFF. The CDR3 region has the DNA TGTGCAAGTCGCTTTTTTGGCGGGAGGGCCTGCAATGAGCAGTTCTTC. The V and J genes are TRBV12-2 and TRBJ2-1; the D call of TRBD2 is as the table states it, not checked on the DNA. TRBV12-2 is noted as a pseudogene. The CDR3 is 16 amino acids.

The V and J genes are TRBV13 and TRBJ1-2, with 7 bases fitting TRBD1. The ends lost 5 bases at V and 8 bases at J; junction bases unmatched: 17. The CDR3 is 16 residues long. The germline CDR1 and CDR2 sequences are PRHDT and FYEKMQ (reference sequence). The CDR3 DNA sequence: TGTGCCAGCAGCCTATTTAGAACCGGGACAGCCGGCGGCTACACCTTC. This translates into CASSLFRTGTAGGYTF.

V is TRBV4-2 and J is TRBJ2-3; 10 bases fit TRBD2. Trimming at V came to 6 bases and at J to 1 base, leaving 7 bases not matched to a gene. The CDR3 loop spans 16 amino acids. Germline V CDR1 and CDR2: LGHNA, YNFKEQ. The CDR3 reads CASRPQGTSGTDTQYF. The CDR3 DNA reads as TGTGCCAGCAGACCCCAGGGGACTAGCGGCACAGATACGCAGTATTTT.

This clone was seen a handful of times. The chain joins TRBV19 to TRBJ1-1, with D uncertain. The germline V gene encodes CDR1 LNHDA and CDR2 SQIVND (reference sequence). Trimming cost V 7 bases and J 0 bases, with 6 bases left between them. The CDR3 runs to 12 residues. CDR3 DNA sequence: TGTGCCAGTAATCACGTGAACACTGAAGCTTTCTTT. Protein: CASNHVNTEAFF.

As for this clone: The same CDR3 can be traced to other DNA sequences in this sample. The CDR3 is CASSSADQPQHF. CDR3 DNA: TGTGCCAGCAGCTCAGCGGATCAGCCCCAGCATTTT. The chain employs TRBV7-9 and TRBJ1-5; D is unresolved. Germline loops: CDR1 SEHNR, CDR2 FQNEAQ (reference sequence). The CDR3 is 12 residues long. The germline V and J ends were trimmed by 4 bases and 5 bases, with 6 bases remaining between them.

This sequence joins TRBV10-3 and TRBJ1-3, with 12 bases matching TRBD1. Germline V gives CDR1 ENHRY, CDR2 SYGVKD. The CDR3 consists of 16 residues. The ends lost 4 bases at V and 3 bases at J; junction bases unmatched: 4. The CDR3 bases are TGTGCCATCAGTGGGGGACAGGGGGCCATTGGAAACACCATATATTTT. This gives the protein CAISGGQGAIGNTIYF.

The chain couples TRBV10-2 to TRBJ2-1; 11 nucleotides match TRBD1. This CDR3 is built from 15 residues. With 6 bases clipped from V and 7 bases from J, the junction kept 8 bases outside the gene matches. Per the germline V gene, CDR1 is WSHSY and CDR2 is SAAADI. The CDR3 nucleotides are TGCGCCAGCAGCGTTGGACAGGGGGCGCTGAATGAGCAGTTCTTC. Amino acid sequence: CASSVGQGALNEQFF.

The V gene is TRBV28, the J gene TRBJ1-1, with 10 bases aligning to TRBD1. The CDR3 loop spans 16 amino acids. V dropped 1 base and J dropped 10; count of bases not matched to a gene: 12. Germline V gives CDR1 MDHEN, CDR2 SYDVKM. The CDR3 DNA reads as TGTGCCAGCAGTTTATCCCCCGACAGGGGGCGAGGCCCAGCTTTCTTT. It yields the protein CASSLSPDRGRGPAFF.

This chain's CDR3 is CASLPLPGQPHYGYTF. The CDR3 nucleotides read TGTGCCAGTTTACCCCTTCCGGGACAGCCACACTATGGCTACACCTTC. V gene TRBV19 combines with J gene TRBJ1-2, with 7 bases fitting TRBD1. V lost 8 bases and J lost 3; bases outside the gene matches: 15. The CDR3 spans 16 residues. Germline V gene sequence: CDR1 LNHDA, CDR2 SQIVND (reference sequence).

In this sample, this clone turned up once. The gene calls are TRBV9 and TRBJ1-6; possibly TRBD1 for D (6 bases). The germline V gene encodes CDR1 SGDLS and CDR2 YYNGEE. The CDR3 has 14 residues. The ends were cut back, 3 bases at V and 5 bases at J, with 9 bases in the middle. The DNA of the CDR3 is TGTGCCAGCAGCGCCGGACAGCATAATTCACCCCTCCACTTT. This sequence encodes CASSAGQHNSPLHF.

CDR3 region: CASSNVAGANIQYF. As DNA, the CDR3 is TGTGCCAGTAGTAACGTAGCGGGGGCAAACATTCAGTACTTC. The V call is TRBV19, the J call TRBJ2-4; 9 bases agree with TRBD2. CDR1 and CDR2 from the germline V gene are LNHDA and SQIVND (reference sequence). V shed 4 bases, J shed 6 bases, and the junction held 4 bases outside the gene matches. The CDR3 is 14 residues long. Full variable domain (rest looked up from reference TRBV19 and TRBJ2-4): DGGITQSPKYLFRKEGQNVTLSCEQNLNHDAMYWYRQDPGQGLRLIYYSQIVNDFQKGDIAEGYSVSREKKESFPLTVTSAQKNPTAFYLCASSNVAGANIQYFGAGTRLSVL.

The chain recombines TRBV27 with TRBJ1-2, with D perhaps matching TRBD1 (5 bases). The V and J ends lost 8 bases and 8 bases respectively, with 15 bases between them. The CDR3 length is 12 residues. The V gene's germline CDR1 is MNHEY and CDR2 SMNVEV (reference sequence). The CDR3 DNA follows: TGTGCCAGCCTCGGTACGCGGGGCGGCTACACCTTC. Protein: CASLGTRGGYTF.